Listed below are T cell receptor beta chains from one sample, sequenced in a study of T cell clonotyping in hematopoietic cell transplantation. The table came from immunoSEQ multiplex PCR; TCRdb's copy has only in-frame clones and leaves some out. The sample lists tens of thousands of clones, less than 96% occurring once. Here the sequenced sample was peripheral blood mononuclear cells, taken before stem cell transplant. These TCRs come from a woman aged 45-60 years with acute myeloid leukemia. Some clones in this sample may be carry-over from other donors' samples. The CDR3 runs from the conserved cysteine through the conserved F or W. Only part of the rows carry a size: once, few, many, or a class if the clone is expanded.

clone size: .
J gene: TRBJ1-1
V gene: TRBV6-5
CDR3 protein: CASSRRMNTEAFF

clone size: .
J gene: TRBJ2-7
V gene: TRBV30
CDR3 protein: CAWNAGLSYEQYF

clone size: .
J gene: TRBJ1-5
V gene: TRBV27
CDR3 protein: CASSLSGRGNQPQHF

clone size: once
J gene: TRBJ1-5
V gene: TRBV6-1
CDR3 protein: CASSGGGGAQPQHF

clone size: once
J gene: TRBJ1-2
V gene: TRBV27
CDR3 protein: CASRSLGDRVGLYGYTF

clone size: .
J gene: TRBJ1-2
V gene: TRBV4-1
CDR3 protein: CASSQVGQQYGYTF

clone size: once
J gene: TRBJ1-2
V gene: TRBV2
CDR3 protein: CASRGDRRPGYGYTF

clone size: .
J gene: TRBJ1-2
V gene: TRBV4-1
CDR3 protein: CASSTGRYGYTF

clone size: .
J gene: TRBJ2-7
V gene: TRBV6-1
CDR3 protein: CASRNLGSSYEQYF

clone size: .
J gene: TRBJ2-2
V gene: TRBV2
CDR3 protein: CASLWTENTGELFF

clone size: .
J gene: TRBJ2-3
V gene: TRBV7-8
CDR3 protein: CASSLNRAADTQYF

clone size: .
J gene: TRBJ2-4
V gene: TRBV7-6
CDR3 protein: CASSLGLQASADIQYF

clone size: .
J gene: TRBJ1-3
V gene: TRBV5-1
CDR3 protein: CASSSSGDRGNTIYF

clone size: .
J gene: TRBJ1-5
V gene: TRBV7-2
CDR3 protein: CASSLSPVNQPQHF

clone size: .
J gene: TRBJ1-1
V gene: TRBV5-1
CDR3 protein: CASRDRGSVNTEAFF

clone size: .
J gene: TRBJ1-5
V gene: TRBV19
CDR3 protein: CASSMGPGNQPQHF

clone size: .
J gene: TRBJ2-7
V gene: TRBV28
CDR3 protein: CASRSGTSGSYEQYF

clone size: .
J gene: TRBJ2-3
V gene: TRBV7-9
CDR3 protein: CASSATSGVASDTQYF

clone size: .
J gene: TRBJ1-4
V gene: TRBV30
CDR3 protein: CAWSLSGGTNEKLFF

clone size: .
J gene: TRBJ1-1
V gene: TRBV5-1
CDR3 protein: CASSQTSTGTEAFF

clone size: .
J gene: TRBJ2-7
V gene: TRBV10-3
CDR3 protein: CAISPGTTYEQYF

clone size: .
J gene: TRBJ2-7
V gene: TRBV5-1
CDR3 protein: CASSPGTSGTSYEQYF

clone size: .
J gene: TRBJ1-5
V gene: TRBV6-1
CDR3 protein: CASSGAGLGYQPQHF

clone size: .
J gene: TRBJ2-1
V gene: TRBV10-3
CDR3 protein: CAISESQGGEQFF

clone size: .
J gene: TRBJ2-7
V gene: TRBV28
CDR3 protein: CASTKPPSGSYEQYF

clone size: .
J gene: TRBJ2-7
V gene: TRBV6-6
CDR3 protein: CASRSGTSALYEQYF

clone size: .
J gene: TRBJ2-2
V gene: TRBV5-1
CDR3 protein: CASSLGPGANTGELFF

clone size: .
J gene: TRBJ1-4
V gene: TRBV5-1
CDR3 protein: CASSLQGPGEKLFF

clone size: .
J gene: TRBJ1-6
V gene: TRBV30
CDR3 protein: CAWSLPGSSYNSPLHF

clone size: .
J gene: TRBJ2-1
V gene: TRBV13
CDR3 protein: CASSQTSGRGNEQFF

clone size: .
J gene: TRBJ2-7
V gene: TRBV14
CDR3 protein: CASSVRDSRQYF

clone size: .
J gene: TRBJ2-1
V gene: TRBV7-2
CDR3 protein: CASSTPLAGVINEQFF

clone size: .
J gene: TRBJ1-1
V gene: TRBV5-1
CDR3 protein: CASSFGRLTNTEAFF

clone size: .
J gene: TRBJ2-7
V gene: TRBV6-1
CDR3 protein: CASSAKSYSYEQYF

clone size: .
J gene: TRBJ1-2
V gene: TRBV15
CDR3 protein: CATSSALTGAGGYTF

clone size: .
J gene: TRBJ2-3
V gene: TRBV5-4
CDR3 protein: CASSLDTDTQYF

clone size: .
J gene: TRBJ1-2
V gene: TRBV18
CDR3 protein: CASSPDRGYGYTF

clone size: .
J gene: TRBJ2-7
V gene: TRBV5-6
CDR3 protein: CASSVTTGTGGDEQYF

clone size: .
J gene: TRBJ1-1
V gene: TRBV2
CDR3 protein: CASITGGSDEAFF

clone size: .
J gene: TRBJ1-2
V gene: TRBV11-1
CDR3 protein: CASSLEGGYGYTF

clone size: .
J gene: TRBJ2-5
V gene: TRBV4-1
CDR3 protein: CASSQGDSGSLGTQYF